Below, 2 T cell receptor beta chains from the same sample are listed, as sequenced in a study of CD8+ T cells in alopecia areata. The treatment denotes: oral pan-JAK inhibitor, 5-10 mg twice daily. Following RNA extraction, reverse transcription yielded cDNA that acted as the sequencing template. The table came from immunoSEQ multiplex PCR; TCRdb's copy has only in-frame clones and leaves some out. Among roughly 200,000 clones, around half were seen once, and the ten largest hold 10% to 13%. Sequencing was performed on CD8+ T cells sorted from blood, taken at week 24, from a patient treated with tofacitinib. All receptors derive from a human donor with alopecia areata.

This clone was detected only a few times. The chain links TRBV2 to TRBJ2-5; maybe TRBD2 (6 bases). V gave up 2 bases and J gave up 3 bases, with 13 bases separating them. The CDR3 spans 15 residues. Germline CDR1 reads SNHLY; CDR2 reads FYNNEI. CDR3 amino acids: CASSESGSGEETQYF. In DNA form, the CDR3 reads TGTGCCAGCAGTGAATCTGGGTCGGGGGAAGAGACCCAGTACTTC.

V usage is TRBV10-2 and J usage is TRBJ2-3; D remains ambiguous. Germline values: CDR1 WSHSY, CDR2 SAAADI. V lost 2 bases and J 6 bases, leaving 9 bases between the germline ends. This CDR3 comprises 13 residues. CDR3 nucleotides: TGCGCCAGCAGTGAGGGATGGCAGGATACGCAGTATTTT. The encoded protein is CASSEGWQDTQYF.